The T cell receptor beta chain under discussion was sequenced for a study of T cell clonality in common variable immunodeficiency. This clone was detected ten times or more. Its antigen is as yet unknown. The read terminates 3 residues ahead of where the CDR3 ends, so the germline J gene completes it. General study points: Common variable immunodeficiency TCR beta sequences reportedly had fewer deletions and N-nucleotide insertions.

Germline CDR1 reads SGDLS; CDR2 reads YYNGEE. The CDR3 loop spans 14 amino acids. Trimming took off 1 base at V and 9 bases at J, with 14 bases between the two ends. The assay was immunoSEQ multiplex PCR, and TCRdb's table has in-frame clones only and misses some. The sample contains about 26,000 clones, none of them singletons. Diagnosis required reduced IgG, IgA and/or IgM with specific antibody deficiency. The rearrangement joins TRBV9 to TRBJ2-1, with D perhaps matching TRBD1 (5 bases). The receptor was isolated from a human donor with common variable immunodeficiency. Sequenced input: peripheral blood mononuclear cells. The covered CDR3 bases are TGTGCCAGCAGCGTAATGACAGACAGAGGTGAG. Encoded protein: CASSVMTDRGE. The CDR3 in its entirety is CASSVMTDRGEQFF.